These 9 T cell receptor beta chains originate from one sample sequenced in a study of blood T cell repertoires in COVID-19. The repertoire was sequenced with immunoSEQ multiplex PCR; TCRdb's copy has only in-frame clones and lacks some. The table includes approximately 200,000 clones, just under 90% detected once. Sequenced: peripheral blood. These receptors were taken from a man in his sixties who had recovered from COVID-19.

In this sample, this clone turned up once. The genes are TRBV12-3 or TRBV12-4 and TRBJ2-7; 11 bases are a match to TRBD1. The ends lost 6 bases at V and 10 bases at J; junction bases unmatched: 5. This CDR3 comprises 12 residues. CDR3 sequence reads: CASSLGQGEQYF. The CDR3 nucleotides are TGTGCCAGCAGCCTGGGACAGGGGGAACAGTACTTC.

The chain carries TRBV6-5 and TRBJ1-1; 8 bases match TRBD1. Unmatched junction bases numbered 5, after V lost 0 bases and J lost 5 bases. The V gene's germline CDR1 is MNHEY and CDR2 SVGAGI. The length of the CDR3 is 15 residues. The CDR3 DNA reads as TGTGCCAGCAGTTACTCGACAGGGGCACGAACTGAAGCTTTCTTT. Its protein product is CASSYSTGARTEAFF.

V and J are TRBV28 and TRBJ2-7, with a tentative D call TRBD1 (6 bases). V shed 6 bases and J shed 9 bases, with 21 bases lying between them. Per germline, CDR1 MDHEN and CDR2 SYDVKM. The CDR3 is 14 residues long. CDR3 in amino acids: CASRGGQSGDRQYF. CDR3 in DNA: TGTGCCAGCAGGGGTGGACAGTCCGGGGATAGGCAGTACTTC.

V is TRBV28 and J is TRBJ1-6; D unresolved. The germline CDR1 and CDR2 sequences are MDHEN and SYDVKM. The CDR3 contains 16 residues. Trimming pared 7 bases from V and 2 bases from J, leaving 15 bases between. The DNA of the CDR3 is TGTGCCAGCACCCCCGGCGGGTTGGCCTATAATTCACCCCTCCACTTT. It translates to CASTPGGLAYNSPLHF.

This chain links TRBV5-6 with TRBJ2-7, with a tentative D call TRBD1 (5 bases). The V end lost 2 bases, the J end lost 4 bases, and 10 bases lay between the germline ends. The CDR3 contains 13 residues. Germline assignment: CDR1 SGHDT and CDR2 YYEEEE. This CDR3 is CASSFPQGYEQYF. In nucleotides, the CDR3 is TGTGCCAGCAGCTTTCCTCAGGGATACGAGCAGTACTTC.

This chain connects TRBV7-2 to TRBJ2-3, with 8 bases fitting TRBD1. This CDR3 is 14 amino acids long. Germline V gene data show CDR1 as SGHTA and CDR2 as FQGNSA. After removal of 5 bases from V and 9 bases from J, the junction contained 10 bases not matched to a gene. CDR3 nucleotide sequence: TGTGCCAGCAGCCAAGGACAGGGCGGACGGACGCAGTATTTT. This encodes CASSQGQGGRTQYF.

This rearrangement joins TRBV2 to TRBJ1-6; the D gene is possibly TRBD1 (5 bases). CDR1 and CDR2 from the germline V gene are SNHLY and FYNNEI. The CDR3 covers 13 residues. The ends were cut back, 6 bases at V and 5 bases at J, with 8 bases in the middle. The CDR3 reads CASSAGNNSPLHF. In nucleotides, the CDR3 is TGTGCCAGCAGCGCAGGGAATAATTCACCCCTCCACTTT. The complete variable domain, with remaining parts taken from reference TRBV2 and TRBJ1-6, reads EPEVTQTPSHQVTQMGQEVILRCVPISNHLYFYWYRQILGQKVEFLVSFYNNEISEKSEIFDDQFSVERPDGSNFTLKIRSTKLEDSAMYFCASSAGNNSPLHFGNGTRLTVT.

The chain carries TRBV19 and TRBJ2-1; 7 positions match TRBD1. The length of the CDR3 is 15 residues. Germline V gives CDR1 LNHDA, CDR2 SQIVND (reference sequence). After removal of 3 bases from V and 2 bases from J, the junction contained 4 bases not matched to a gene. CDR3 coding DNA: TGTGCCAGTAGTATCACAGGGGAAGCCTACAATGAGCAGTTCTTC. Residues: CASSITGEAYNEQFF.

The J gene is TRBJ2-3, the V gene TRBV2; 10 bases match TRBD2. The trim removed 3 bases at V and 6 bases at J, leaving 6 bases unmatched. Germline V gene lookup returns CDR1 SNHLY and CDR2 FYNNEI. The CDR3 runs 15 residues. The chain's CDR3 is CASSEKRGGGDTQYF. CDR3 nucleotides: TGTGCCAGCAGTGAGAAGCGGGGGGGTGGCGATACGCAGTATTTT.